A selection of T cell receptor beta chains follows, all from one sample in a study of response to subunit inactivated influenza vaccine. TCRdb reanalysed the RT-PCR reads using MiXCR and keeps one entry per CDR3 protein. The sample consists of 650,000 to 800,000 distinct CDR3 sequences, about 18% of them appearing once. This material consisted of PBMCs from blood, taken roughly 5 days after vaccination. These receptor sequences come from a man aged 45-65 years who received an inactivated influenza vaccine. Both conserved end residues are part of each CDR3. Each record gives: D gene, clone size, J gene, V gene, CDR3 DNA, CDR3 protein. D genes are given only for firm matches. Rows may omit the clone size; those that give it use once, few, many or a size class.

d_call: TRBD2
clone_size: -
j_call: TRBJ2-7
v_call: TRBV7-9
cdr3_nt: TGTGCCAGCAGCTTCGAACTAGCGGGAGGACGCGAGCAGTACTTC
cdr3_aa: CASSFELAGGREQYF

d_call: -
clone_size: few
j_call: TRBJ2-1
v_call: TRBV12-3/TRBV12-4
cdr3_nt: TGTGCCAGCAGCAAGGGAATGGGCAATGAGCAGTTCTTC
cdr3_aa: CASSKGMGNEQFF

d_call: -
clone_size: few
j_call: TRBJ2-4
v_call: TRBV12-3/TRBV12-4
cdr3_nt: TGTGCCAGCAGTTTTCGCGTAAGCAAAAACATTCAGTACTTC
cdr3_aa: CASSFRVSKNIQYF

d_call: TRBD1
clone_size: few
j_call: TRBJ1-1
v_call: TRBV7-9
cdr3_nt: TGTGCCAGCAGCTGGCAGGGGGTCACTGAAGCTTTCTTT
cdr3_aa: CASSWQGVTEAFF

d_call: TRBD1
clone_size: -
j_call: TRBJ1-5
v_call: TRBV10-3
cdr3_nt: TGTGCCATCAGTGGGGGGACAGGGAATCAGCCCCAGCATTTT
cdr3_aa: CAISGGTGNQPQHF

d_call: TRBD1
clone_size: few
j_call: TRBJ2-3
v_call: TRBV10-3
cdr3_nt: TGTGCCATCAGACCCGGACAGGCCACAGATACGCAGTATTTT
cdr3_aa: CAIRPGQATDTQYF

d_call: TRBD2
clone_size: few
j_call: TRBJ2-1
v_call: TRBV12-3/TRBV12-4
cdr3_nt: TGTGCCAGCAACGGTCATAGCGGGGGCTCCTACAATGAGCAGTTCTTC
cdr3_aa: CASNGHSGGSYNEQFF

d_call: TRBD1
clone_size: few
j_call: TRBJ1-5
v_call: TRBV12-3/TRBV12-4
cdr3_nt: TGTGCCAGCAGTCGTACAGGGGGCAAGAGCAATCAGCCCCAGCATTTT
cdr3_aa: CASSRTGGKSNQPQHF

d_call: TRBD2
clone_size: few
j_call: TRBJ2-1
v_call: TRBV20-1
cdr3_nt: TGCAGTGCTAGCTGGCGGGAGGTCTACAATGAGCAGTTCTTC
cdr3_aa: CSASWREVYNEQFF

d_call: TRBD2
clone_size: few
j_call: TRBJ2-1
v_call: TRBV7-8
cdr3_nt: TGTGCCAGCAGGGGTAGCGGGGGTGTTAGGAATGAGCAGTTCTTC
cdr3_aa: CASRGSGGVRNEQFF

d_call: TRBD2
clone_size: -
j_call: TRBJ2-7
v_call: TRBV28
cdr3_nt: TGTGACAGCAGTACTCGGTTGCTAGCGGGAAGATCCTACGAGCAGTACTTC
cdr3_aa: CDSSTRLLAGRSYEQYF

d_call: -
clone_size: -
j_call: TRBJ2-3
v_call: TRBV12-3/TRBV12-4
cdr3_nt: TGTGCCAGCAACCCTCGCCTCACAGATACGCAGTATTTT
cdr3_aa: CASNPRLTDTQYF

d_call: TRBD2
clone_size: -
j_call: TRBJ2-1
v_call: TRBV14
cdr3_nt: TGTGCCAGCAGCCAAAAGCCCTTAATAGCGGGAGTTCGTGGTGAGCAGTTCTTC
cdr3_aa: CASSQKPLIAGVRGEQFF

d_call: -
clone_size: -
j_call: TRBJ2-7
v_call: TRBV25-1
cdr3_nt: TGTGCCAGCAGTGGCCCCCTCTACGAGCAGTACTTC
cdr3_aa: CASSGPLYEQYF

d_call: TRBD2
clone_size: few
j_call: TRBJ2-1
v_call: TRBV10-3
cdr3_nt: TGTGCCATCAGTGAAACTAGCGGGAGCACCCTTCGGAATGAGCAGTTCTTC
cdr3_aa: CAISETSGSTLRNEQFF

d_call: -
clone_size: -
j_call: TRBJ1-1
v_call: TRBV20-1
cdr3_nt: TGCAGTGCCGAACAACCTCTCCGGAGGTCTGAAGCTTTCTTT
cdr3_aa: CSAEQPLRRSEAFF

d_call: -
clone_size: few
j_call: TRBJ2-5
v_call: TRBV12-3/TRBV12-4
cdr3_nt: TGTGCCAGCAGTGATCCGGAATCTGAAGCGACCCAGTACTTC
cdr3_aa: CASSDPESEATQYF

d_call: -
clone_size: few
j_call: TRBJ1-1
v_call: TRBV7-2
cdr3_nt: TGTGCCAGCAGCTTAGTTGGCGATGCTGAAGCTTTCTTT
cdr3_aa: CASSLVGDAEAFF

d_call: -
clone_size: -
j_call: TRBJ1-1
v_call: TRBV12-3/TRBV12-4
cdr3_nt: TGTGCCACCACCGTACAGACGAACACTGAAGCTTTCTTT
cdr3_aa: CATTVQTNTEAFF

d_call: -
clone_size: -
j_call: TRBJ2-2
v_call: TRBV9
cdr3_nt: TGTGCCAGCAGCGTAGGAGGGAAAGCCGGGGAGCTGTTTTTT
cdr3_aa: CASSVGGKAGELFF

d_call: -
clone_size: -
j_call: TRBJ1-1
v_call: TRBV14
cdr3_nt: TGTGCCAGCAGCCAAGGATTAACCACTGAAGCTTTCTTT
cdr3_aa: CASSQGLTTEAFF

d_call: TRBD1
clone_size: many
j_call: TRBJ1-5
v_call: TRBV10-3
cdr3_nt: TGTGCCATCAGTGATTTCGGGACAGGCAATCAGCCCCAGCATTTT
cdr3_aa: CAISDFGTGNQPQHF

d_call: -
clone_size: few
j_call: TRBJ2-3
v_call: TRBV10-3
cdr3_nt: TGTGCCATCAGTGAAAGGGGGTCCCTCTTCACAGATACGCAGTATTTT
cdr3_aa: CAISERGSLFTDTQYF

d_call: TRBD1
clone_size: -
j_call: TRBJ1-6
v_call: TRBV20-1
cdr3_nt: TGCAGTGCTAGAACCGGACAGGGCTATAATTCACCCCTCCACTTT
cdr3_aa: CSARTGQGYNSPLHF

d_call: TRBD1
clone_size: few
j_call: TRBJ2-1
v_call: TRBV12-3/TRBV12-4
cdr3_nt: TGTGCCAGCAGACGAGCGACAGCGGGACAGGGATCGAATGAGCAGTTCTTC
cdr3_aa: CASRRATAGQGSNEQFF

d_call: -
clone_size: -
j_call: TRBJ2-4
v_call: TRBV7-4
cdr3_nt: TGTGCCAGCAGCCCCTTTCCGGGACACCAGGCCAAAAACATTCAGTACTTC
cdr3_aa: CASSPFPGHQAKNIQYF